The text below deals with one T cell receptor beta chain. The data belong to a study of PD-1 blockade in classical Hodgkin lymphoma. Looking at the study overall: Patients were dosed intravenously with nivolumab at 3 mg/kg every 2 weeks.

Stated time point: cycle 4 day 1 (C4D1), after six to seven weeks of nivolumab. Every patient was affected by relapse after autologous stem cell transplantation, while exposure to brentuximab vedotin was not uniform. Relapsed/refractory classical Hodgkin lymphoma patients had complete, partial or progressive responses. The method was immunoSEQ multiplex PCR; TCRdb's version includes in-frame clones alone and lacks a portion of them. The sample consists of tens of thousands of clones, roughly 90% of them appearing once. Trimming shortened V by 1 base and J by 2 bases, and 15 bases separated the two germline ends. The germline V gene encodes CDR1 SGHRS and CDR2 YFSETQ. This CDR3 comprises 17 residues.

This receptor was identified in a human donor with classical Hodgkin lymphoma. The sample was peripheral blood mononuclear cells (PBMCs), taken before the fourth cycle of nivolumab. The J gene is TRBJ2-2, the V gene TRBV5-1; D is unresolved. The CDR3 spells CASSLRSSRSNTGELFF. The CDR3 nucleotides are TGCGCCAGCAGCTTGCGGTCATCCAGGTCAAACACCGGGGAGCTGTTTTTT.